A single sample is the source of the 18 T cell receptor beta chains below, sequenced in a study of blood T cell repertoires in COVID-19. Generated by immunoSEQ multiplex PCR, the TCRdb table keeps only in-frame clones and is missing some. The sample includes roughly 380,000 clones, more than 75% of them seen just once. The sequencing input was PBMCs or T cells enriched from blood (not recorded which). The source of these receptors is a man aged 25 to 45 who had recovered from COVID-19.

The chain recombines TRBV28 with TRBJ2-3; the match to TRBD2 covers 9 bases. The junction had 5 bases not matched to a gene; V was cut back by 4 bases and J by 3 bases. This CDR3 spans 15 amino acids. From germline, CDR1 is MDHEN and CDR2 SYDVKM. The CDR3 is CASSSASGNTDTQYF. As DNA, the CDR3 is TGTGCCAGCAGTTCCGCTAGCGGGAATACAGATACGCAGTATTTT.

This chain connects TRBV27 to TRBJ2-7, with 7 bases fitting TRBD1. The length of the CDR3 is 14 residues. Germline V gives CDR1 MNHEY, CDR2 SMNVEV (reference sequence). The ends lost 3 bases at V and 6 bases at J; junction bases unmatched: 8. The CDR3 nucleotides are TGTGCCAGCAGTTTCTTGGACAGGATCGGCGAGCAGTACTTC. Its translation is CASSFLDRIGEQYF.

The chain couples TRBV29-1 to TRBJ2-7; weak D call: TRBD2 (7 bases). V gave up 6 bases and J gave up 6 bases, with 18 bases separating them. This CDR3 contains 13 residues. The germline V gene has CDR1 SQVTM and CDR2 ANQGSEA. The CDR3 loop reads CSVPKGGSGEQYF. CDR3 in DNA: TGCAGCGTCCCAAAGGGGGGGTCGGGCGAGCAGTACTTC.

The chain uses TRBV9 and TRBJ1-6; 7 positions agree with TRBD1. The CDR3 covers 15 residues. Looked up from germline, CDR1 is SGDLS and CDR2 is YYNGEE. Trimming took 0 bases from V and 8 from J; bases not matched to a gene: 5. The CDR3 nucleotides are TGTGCCAGCAGCGTAGAGGGCAGGGGGGATTCACCCCTCCACTTT. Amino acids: CASSVEGRGDSPLHF.

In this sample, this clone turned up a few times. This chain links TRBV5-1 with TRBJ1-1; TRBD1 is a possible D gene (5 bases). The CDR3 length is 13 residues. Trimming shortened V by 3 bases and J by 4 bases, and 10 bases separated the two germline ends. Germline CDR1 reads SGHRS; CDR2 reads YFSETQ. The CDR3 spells CASSSPGGTEAFF. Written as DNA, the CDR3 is TGCGCCAGCAGCTCTCCCGGGGGCACTGAAGCTTTCTTT.

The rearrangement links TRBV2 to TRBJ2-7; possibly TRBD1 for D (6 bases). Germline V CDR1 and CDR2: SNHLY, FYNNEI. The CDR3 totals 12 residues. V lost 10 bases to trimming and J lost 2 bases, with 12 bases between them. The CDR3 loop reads CATQGPAYEQYF. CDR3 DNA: TGTGCCACCCAGGGGCCGGCCTACGAGCAGTACTTC.

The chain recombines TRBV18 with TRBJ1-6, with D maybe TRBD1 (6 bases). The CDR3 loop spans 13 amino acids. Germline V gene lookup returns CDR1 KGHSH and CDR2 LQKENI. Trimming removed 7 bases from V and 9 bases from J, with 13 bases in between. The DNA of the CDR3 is TGTGCCAGCTTAGGGACAACAGGTTCACCCCTCCACTTT. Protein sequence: CASLGTTGSPLHF.

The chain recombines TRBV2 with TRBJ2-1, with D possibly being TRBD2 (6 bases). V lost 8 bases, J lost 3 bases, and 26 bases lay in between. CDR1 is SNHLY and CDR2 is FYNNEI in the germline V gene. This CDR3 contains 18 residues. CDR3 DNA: TGTGCCAGCGTCTCGGTGGGTTTGATAGCGGAGCTCTACAATGAGCAGTTCTTC. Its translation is CASVSVGLIAELYNEQFF. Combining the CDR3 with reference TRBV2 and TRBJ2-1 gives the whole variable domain EPEVTQTPSHQVTQMGQEVILRCVPISNHLYFYWYRQILGQKVEFLVSFYNNEISEKSEIFDDQFSVERPDGSNFTLKIRSTKLEDSAMYFCASVSVGLIAELYNEQFFGPGTRLTVL.

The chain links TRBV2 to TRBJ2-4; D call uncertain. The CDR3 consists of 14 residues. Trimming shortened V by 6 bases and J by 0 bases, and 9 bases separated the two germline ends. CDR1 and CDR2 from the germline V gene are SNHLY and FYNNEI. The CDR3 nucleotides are TGTGCCAGCAGGGGCACGATAGCCAAAAACATTCAGTACTTC. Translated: CASRGTIAKNIQYF.

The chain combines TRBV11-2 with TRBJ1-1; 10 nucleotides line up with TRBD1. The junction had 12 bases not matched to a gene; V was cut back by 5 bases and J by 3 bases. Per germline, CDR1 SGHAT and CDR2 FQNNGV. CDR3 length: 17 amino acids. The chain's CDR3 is CASSRDRGGGTDTEAFF. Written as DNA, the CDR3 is TGTGCCAGCAGCCGGGACAGGGGAGGAGGTACGGACACTGAAGCTTTCTTT.

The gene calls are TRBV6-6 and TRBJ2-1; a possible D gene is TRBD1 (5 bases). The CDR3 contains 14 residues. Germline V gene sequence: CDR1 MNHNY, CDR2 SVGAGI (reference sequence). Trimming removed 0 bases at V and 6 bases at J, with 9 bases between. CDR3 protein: CASSYSKTANEQFF. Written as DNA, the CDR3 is TGTGCCAGCAGTTACTCGAAGACAGCCAATGAGCAGTTCTTC.

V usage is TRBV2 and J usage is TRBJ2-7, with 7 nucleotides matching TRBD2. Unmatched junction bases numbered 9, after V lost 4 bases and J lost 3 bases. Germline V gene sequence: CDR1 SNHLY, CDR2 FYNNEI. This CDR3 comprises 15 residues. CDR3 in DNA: TGTGCCAGCAGTGGGGGGGGGACCTCCCTCTACGAGCAGTACTTC. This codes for CASSGGGTSLYEQYF.

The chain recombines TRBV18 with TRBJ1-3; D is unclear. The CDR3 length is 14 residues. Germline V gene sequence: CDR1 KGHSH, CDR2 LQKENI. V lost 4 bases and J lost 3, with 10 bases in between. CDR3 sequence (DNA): TGTGCCAGCTCACGTCGGGAGGGTGGAAACACCATATATTTT. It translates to CASSRREGGNTIYF.

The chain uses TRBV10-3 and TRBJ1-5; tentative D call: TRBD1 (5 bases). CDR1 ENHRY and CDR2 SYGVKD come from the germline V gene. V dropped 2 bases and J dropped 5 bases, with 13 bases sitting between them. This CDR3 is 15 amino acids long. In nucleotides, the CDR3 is TGTGCCATCAGTGAGGGGGCGGCGGGGTATCAGCCCCAGCATTTT. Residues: CAISEGAAGYQPQHF.

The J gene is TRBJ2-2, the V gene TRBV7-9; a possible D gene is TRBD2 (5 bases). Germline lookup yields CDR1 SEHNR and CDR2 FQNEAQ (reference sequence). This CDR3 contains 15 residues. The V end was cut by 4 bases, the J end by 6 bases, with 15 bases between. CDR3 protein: CASSSTRRLAGELFF. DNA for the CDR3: TGTGCCAGCAGCTCGACAAGGAGGTTGGCCGGGGAGCTGTTTTTT.

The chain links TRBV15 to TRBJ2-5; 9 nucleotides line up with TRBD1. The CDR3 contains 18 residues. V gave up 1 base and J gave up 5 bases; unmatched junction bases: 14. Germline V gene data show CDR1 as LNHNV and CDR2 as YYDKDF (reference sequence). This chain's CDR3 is CATSRAETGGFFVETQYF. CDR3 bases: TGTGCCACCAGCAGAGCGGAGACAGGGGGATTTTTTGTCGAGACCCAGTACTTC. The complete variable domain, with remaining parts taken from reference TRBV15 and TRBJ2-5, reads DAMVIQNPRYQVTQFGKPVTLSCSQTLNHNVMYWYQQKSSQAPKLLFHYYDKDFNNEADTPDNFQSRRPNTSFCFLDIRSPGLGDTAMYLCATSRAETGGFFVETQYFGPGTRLLVL.

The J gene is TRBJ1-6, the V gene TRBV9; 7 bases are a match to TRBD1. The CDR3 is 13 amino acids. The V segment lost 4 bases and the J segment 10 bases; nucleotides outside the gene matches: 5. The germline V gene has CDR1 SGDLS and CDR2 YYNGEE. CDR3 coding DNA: TGTGCCAGCAGCCCAGGGGACAGATCACCCCTCCACTTT. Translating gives CASSPGDRSPLHF.

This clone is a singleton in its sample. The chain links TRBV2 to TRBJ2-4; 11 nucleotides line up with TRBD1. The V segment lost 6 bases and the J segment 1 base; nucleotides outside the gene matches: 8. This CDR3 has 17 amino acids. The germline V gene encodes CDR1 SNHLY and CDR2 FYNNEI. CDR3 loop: CASSIHRDRGAKNIQYF. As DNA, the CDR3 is TGTGCCAGCAGCATCCACCGGGACAGGGGGGCCAAAAACATTCAGTACTTC.